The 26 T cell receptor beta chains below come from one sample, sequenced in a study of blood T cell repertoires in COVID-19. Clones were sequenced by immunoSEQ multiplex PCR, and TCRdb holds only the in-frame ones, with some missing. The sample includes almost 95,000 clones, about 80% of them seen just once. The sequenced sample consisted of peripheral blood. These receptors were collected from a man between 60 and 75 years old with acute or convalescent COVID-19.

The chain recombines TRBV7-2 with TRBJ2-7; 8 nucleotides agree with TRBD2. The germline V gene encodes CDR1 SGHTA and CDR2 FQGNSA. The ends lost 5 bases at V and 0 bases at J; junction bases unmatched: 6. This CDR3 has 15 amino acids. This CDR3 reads CASSAGGGPSYEQYF. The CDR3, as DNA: TGTGCCAGCAGCGCCGGGGGGGGCCCCTCCTACGAGCAGTACTTC. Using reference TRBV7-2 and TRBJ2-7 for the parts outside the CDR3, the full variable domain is GAGVSQSPSNKVTEKGKDVELRCDPISGHTALYWYRQSLGQGLEFLIYFQGNSAPDKSGLPSDRFSAERTGGSVSTLTIQRTQQEDSAVYLCASSAGGGPSYEQYFGPGTRLTVT.

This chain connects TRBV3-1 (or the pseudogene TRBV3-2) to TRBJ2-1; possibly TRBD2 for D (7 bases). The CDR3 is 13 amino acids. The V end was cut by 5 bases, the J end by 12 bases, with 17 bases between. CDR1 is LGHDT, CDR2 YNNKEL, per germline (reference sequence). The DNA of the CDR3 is TGTGCCAGCAGCGGGACAAGGCAGCGGGGGCAGTTCTTC. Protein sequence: CASSGTRQRGQFF.

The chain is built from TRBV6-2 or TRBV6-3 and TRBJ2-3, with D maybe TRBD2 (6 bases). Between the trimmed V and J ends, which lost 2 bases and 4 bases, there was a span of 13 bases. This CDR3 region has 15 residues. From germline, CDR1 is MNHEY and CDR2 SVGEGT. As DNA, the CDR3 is TGTGCCAGCAGTTACCAGGGATTAGCGGCAGATACGCAGTATTTT. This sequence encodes CASSYQGLAADTQYF.

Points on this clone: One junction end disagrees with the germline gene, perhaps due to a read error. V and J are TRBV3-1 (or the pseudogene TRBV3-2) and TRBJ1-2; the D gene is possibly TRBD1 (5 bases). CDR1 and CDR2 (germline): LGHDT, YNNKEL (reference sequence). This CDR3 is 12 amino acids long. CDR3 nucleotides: TGTGCCAGCAGCCAAGATCGGGCAGGGCCAGTCTTC. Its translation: CASSQDRAGPVF.

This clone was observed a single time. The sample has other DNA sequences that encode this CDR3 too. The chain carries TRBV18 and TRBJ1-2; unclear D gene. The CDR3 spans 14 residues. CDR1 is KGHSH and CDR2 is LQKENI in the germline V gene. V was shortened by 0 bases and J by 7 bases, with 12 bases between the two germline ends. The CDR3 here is CASSPPAGVGGYTF. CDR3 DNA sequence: TGTGCCAGCTCACCACCCGCCGGGGTTGGTGGCTACACCTTC.

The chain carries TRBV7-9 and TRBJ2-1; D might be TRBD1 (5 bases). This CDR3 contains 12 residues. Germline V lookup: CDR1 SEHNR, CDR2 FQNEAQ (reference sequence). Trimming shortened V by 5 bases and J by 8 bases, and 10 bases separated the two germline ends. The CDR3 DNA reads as TGTGCCAGCAGCGCATTACAGGATGAGCAGTTCTTC. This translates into CASSALQDEQFF. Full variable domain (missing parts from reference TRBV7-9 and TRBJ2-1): DTGVSQNPRHKITKRGQNVTFRCDPISEHNRLYWYRQTLGQGPEFLTYFQNEAQLEKSRLLSDRFSAERPKGSFSTLEIQRTEQGDSAMYLCASSALQDEQFFGPGTRLTVL.

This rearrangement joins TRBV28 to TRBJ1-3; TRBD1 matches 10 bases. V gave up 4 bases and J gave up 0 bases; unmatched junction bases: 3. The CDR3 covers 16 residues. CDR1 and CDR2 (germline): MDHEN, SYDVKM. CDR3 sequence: CASSSGQGYSGNTIYF. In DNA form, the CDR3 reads TGTGCCAGCAGTTCGGGACAGGGGTACTCTGGAAACACCATATATTTT.

This CDR3 is CASSYSRQNSGYF. The CDR3 bases are TGTGCCAGCAGTTACTCGAGGCAGAACTCCGGGTACTTC. The chain is built from TRBV6-2 or TRBV6-3 and TRBJ2-7; D is unclear. The V and J ends lost 0 bases and 12 bases respectively, with 15 bases between them. The CDR3 loop spans 13 amino acids. Germline lookup yields CDR1 MNHEY and CDR2 SVGEGT.

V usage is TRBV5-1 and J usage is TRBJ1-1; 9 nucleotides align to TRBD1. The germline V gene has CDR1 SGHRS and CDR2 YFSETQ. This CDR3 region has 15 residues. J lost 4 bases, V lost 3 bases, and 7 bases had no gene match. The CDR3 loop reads CASSSPGQGGTEAFF. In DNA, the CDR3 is TGCGCCAGCAGCTCGCCGGGACAGGGAGGCACTGAAGCTTTCTTT.

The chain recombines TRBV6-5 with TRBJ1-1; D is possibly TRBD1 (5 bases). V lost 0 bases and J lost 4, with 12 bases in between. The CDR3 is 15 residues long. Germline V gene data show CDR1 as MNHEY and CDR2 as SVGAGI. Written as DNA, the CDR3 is TGTGCCAGCAGTTACTCGGGGCCCTCGGGCACTGAAGCTTTCTTT. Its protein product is CASSYSGPSGTEAFF.

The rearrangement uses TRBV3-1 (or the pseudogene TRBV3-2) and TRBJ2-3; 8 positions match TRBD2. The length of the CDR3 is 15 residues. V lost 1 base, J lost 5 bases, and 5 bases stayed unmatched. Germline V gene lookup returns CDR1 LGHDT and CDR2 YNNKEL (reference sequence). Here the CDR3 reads CASSQVRGGRDTQYF. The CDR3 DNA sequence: TGTGCCAGCAGCCAAGTCCGGGGGGGCAGAGATACGCAGTATTTT.

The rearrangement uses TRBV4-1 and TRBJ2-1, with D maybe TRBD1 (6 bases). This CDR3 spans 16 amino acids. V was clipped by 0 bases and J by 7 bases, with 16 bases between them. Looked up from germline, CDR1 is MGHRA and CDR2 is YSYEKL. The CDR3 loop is CASSQEVGRGVNEQFF. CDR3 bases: TGCGCCAGCAGCCAAGAGGTCGGCAGGGGAGTGAATGAGCAGTTCTTC.

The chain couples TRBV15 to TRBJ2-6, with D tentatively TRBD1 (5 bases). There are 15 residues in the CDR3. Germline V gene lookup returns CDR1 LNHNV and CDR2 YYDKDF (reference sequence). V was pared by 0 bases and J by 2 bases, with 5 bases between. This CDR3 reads CATSRDRAGANVLTF. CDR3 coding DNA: TGTGCCACCAGCAGAGACAGGGCTGGGGCCAACGTCCTGACTTTC.

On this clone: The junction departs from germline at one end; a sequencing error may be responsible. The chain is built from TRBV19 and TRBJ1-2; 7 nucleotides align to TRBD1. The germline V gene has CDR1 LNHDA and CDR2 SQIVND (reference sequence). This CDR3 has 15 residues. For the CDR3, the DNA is TGTGCCAGTAGTCTAGAGGGGGCGGCTAACTATGGCTACACCTTC. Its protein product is CASSLEGAANYGYTF. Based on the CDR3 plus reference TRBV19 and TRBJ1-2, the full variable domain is DGGITQSPKYLFRKEGQNVTLSCEQNLNHDAMYWYRQDPGQGLRLIYYSQIVNDFQKGDIAEGYSVSREKKESFPLTVTSAQKNPTAFYLCASSLEGAANYGYTFGSGTRLTVV.

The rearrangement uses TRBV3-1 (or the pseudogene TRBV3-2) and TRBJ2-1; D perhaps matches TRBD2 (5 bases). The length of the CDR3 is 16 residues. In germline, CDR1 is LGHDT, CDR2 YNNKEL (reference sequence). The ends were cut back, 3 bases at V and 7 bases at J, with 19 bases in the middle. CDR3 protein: CASSQTVRDLTNEQFF. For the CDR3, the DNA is TGTGCCAGCAGCCAGACCGTCCGGGATCTTACTAATGAGCAGTTCTTC.

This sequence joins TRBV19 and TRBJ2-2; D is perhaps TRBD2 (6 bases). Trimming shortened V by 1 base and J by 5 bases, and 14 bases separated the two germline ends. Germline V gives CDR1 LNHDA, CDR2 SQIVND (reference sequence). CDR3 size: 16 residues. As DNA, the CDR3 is TGTGCCAGTAGTATAGGAGGAGGGCGGAGTACCGGGGAGCTGTTTTTT. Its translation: CASSIGGGRSTGELFF.

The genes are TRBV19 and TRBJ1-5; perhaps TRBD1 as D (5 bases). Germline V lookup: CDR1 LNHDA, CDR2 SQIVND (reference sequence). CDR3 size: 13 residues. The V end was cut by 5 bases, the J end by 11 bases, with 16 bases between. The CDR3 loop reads CASSPDLWGAQHF. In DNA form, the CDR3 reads TGTGCCAGTAGTCCGGACCTATGGGGCGCCCAGCATTTT.

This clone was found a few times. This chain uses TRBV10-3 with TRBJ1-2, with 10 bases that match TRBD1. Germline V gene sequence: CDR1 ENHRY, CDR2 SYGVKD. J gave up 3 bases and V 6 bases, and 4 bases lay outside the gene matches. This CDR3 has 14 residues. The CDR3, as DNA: TGTGCCATCAGACGGACAGGGGGAGACTATGGCTACACCTTC. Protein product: CAIRRTGGDYGYTF.

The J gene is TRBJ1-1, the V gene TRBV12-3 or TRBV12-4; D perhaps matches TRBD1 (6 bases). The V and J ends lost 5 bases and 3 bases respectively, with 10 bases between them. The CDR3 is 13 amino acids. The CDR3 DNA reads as TGTGCCAGCAGTCCAACAGGGTACACTGAAGCTTTCTTT. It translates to CASSPTGYTEAFF.

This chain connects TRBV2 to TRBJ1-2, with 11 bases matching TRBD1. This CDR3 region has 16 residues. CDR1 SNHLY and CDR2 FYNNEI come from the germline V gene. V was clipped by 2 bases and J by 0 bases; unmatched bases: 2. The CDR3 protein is CASSEWTGGSNYGYTF. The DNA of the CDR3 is TGTGCCAGCAGTGAATGGACAGGGGGCTCTAACTATGGCTACACCTTC.

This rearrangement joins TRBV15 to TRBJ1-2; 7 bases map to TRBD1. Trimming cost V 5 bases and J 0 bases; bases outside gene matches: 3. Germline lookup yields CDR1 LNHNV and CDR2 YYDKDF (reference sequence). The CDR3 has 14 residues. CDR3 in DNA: TGTGCCACCAGCGGAGGGGGCTCTAACTATGGCTACACCTTC. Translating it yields CATSGGGSNYGYTF.

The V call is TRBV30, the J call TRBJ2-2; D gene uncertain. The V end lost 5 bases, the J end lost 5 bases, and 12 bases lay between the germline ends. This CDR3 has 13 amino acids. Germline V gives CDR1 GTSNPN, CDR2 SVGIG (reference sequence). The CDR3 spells CAWDSMSTGELFF. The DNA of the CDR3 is TGTGCCTGGGACTCGATGTCGACCGGGGAGCTGTTTTTT.

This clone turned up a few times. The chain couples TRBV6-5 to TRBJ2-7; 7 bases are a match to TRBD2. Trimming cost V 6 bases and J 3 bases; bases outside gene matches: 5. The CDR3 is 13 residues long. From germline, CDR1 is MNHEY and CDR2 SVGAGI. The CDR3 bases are TGTGCCAGCAGACCCAGCGGGAACTACGAGCAGTACTTC. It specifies CASRPSGNYEQYF.

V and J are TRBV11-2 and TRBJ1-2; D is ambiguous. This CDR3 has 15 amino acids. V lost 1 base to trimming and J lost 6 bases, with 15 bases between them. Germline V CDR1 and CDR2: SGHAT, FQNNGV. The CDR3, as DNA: TGTGCCAGCAGCTTAGTAGGAGGCCAGATTCATGGCTACACCTTC. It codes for CASSLVGGQIHGYTF.

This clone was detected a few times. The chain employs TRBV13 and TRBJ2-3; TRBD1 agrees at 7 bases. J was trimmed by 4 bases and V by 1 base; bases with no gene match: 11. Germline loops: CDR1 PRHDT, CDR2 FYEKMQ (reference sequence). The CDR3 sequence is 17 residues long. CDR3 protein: CASSLAHTGEYADTQYF. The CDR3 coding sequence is TGTGCCAGCAGCTTAGCCCATACAGGGGAGTACGCAGATACGCAGTATTTT.

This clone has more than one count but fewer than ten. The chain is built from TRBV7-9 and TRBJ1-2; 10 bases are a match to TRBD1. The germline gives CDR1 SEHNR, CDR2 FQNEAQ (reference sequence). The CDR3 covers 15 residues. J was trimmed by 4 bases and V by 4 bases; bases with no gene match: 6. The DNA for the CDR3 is TGTGCCAGCAGCTCCAACAGGGACAGGGGCTATGGCTACACCTTC. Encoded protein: CASSSNRDRGYGYTF.